One sample yielded the 2 T cell receptor beta chains listed below, sequenced in a study of blood T cell repertoires in COVID-19. Data came from immunoSEQ multiplex PCR; TCRdb stores just in-frame clones and leaves some out. This sample has roughly 180,000 clones, with roughly 85% found just once. What was sequenced was peripheral blood. The receptors were sampled from a woman aged 45-65 years with COVID-19, enrolled during active disease.

This CDR3 reads CAISPGTGAGAKNIQYF. The CDR3 region has the DNA TGTGCCATCAGTCCCGGGACAGGGGCCGGGGCCAAAAACATTCAGTACTTC. The rearrangement links TRBV10-3 to TRBJ2-4; TRBD1 aligns across 10 bases. Trimming at V came to 5 bases and at J to 1 base, leaving 8 bases not matched to a gene. This CDR3 spans 17 amino acids. Germline loops: CDR1 ENHRY, CDR2 SYGVKD.

The chain has TRBV7-2 and TRBJ1-3; TRBD1 matches 7 bases. The length of the CDR3 is 15 residues. V was clipped by 5 bases and J by 4 bases; unmatched bases: 8. Germline V gene data show CDR1 as SGHTA and CDR2 as FQGNSA. The CDR3 nucleotides read TGTGCCAGCAGCCCATTTACAGGGGAAGGAAACACCATATATTTT. Protein sequence: CASSPFTGEGNTIYF.